The next 15 T cell receptor beta chains were all read from a single sample in a study of T cells after yellow fever vaccination. TCRdb reanalysed the 5' RACE reads using MiXCR and keeps one entry per CDR3 protein. The sample has hundreds of thousands of distinct CDR3 sequences; 17% are singletons. Sample: PBMCs, taken around 5 days after the first yellow fever vaccination. The receptors were gathered from a man between 18 and 35 years old who received the YFV17D yellow fever vaccine.

The CDR3 nucleotides read TGTGCCAGCAGCTCGGGACAGTTCTTTGGCTACACCTTC. It translates to CASSSGQFFGYTF. The chain links TRBV7-9 to TRBJ1-2; TRBD1 matches at 7 bases. CDR1 SEHNR and CDR2 FQNEAQ come from the germline V gene (reference sequence). V lost 4 bases, J lost 7 bases, and 6 bases stayed unmatched. CDR3 length: 13 amino acids.

The chain combines TRBV6-1 with TRBJ2-1, with D possibly TRBD2 on 6 matching bases. Trimming took off 9 bases at V and 9 bases at J, with 21 bases between the two ends. Germline V gives CDR1 MNHNS, CDR2 SASEGT. The CDR3 sequence is 14 residues long. Written as DNA, the CDR3 is TGTGCCAGTTCATCATCCGACCGGCGGGGTGAGCAGTTCTTC. Translating it yields CASSSSDRRGEQFF.

This clonotype was seen a handful of times. V and J are TRBV6-2 or TRBV6-3 and TRBJ1-6; D gene unclear. The V gene lost 6 bases and the J gene lost 0 bases, with 12 bases spanning the gap. CDR3 size: 16 residues. Germline CDR1 MNHEY, CDR2 SVGEGT. CDR3 sequence: CASSPEAFSYNSPLHF. CDR3 bases: TGTGCCAGCAGCCCCGAGGCGTTCTCCTATAATTCACCCCTCCACTTT.

This clonotype has ten or more counts. The chain carries TRBV7-2 and TRBJ2-5; 8 bases match TRBD2. The germline V gene encodes CDR1 SGHTA and CDR2 FQGNSA. J gave up 5 bases and V 0 bases, and 5 bases lay outside the gene matches. The length of the CDR3 is 15 residues. CDR3 DNA sequence: TGTGCCAGCAGCTTAGCGCTAGCGGGCCGGGAGACCCAGTACTTC. As protein: CASSLALAGRETQYF.

As to this clonotype: At one end, the junction sequence differs from germline, possibly due to a read error. V gene TRBV6-5 combines with J gene TRBJ2-3, with D unresolved. Germline values: CDR1 MNHEY, CDR2 SVGAGI. The CDR3 contains 17 residues. The CDR3 region is CVSSHSPPPDHTDTQYF. CDR3 bases: TGTGTCAGCAGTCACTCCCCCCCCCCGGACCACACAGATACGCAGTATTTT.

This clonotype showed up just a few times. This sequence joins TRBV7-2 and TRBJ1-5; 9 bases map to TRBD1. The CDR3 sequence is 14 residues long. Losses at the gene ends were 5 bases for V and 6 bases for J; bases not matched to a gene: 5. Germline V gives CDR1 SGHTA, CDR2 FQGNSA. In DNA, the CDR3 is TGTGCCAGCAGCACGGGACAGGGAGTTCAGCCCCAGCATTTT. This encodes CASSTGQGVQPQHF.

The chain is built from TRBV28 and TRBJ2-7; no firm D call. CDR3 length: 13 amino acids. V shed 3 bases and J shed 7 bases, with 13 bases lying between them. Per the germline V gene, CDR1 is MDHEN and CDR2 is SYDVKM. The chain's CDR3 is CASSFQAEDEQYV. The DNA for the CDR3 is TGTGCCAGCAGTTTCCAGGCCGAAGATGAGCAGTACGTC.

This rearrangement joins TRBV6-5 to TRBJ1-2; 9 nucleotides align to TRBD1. CDR1 MNHEY and CDR2 SVGAGI come from the germline V gene. This CDR3 is 13 amino acids long. The J segment lost 9 bases and the V segment lost 2 bases, leaving 4 bases of the junction unmatched. In DNA form, the CDR3 reads TGTGCCAGCAGTTACCGGGGACAGGGCAGCTACACCTTC. This codes for CASSYRGQGSYTF.

This clonotype was found a few times. The chain uses TRBV5-1 and TRBJ1-1, with unresolved D. Per germline, CDR1 SGHRS and CDR2 YFSETQ. This CDR3 has 12 amino acids. Trimming pared 7 bases from V and 10 bases from J, leaving 17 bases between. The CDR3 is CASGDPGVRAFF. DNA for the CDR3: TGCGCCAGCGGTGACCCGGGCGTGCGAGCTTTCTTT.

The chain recombines TRBV7-2 with TRBJ1-6, with D possibly TRBD1 on 6 matching bases. Germline V gene data show CDR1 as SGHTA and CDR2 as FQGNSA. CDR3 length equals 15 residues. Trimming pared 5 bases from V and 8 bases from J, leaving 16 bases between. As DNA, the CDR3 is TGTGCCAGCAGCCTCGGGAGGGGGTTGGATTCACCCCTCCACTTT. Amino acid sequence: CASSLGRGLDSPLHF.

The chain is built from TRBV21-1 and TRBJ2-7; the D call in the table, TRBD1, was not verified against the DNA. TRBV21-1 constitutes a pseudogene. This CDR3 comprises 14 residues. The CDR3, as DNA: TGTGCCAGCAGCCACGGACAGGGACGATACGAGCAGTACTTC. Translation gives CASSHGQGRYEQYF.

This clonotype was detected a few times. The genes are TRBV10-3 and TRBJ2-3; D unresolved. Trimming removed 6 bases at V and 0 bases at J, with 7 bases between. The CDR3 sequence is 13 residues long. Germline CDR1 and CDR2: ENHRY and SYGVKD. CDR3 amino acids: CAIRAESTDTQYF. In nucleotides, the CDR3 is TGTGCCATCAGGGCAGAAAGCACAGATACGCAGTATTTT.

This rearrangement joins TRBV6-1 to TRBJ2-7; no clear D gene. This CDR3 has 15 amino acids. Germline CDR1 is MNHNS and CDR2 is SASEGT. Trimming took 2 bases from V and 0 from J, leaving 11 bases between them. DNA of the CDR3: TGTGCCAGCAGTGAACTAGGCGAGAGCTCCTACGAGCAGTACTTC. Translating gives CASSELGESSYEQYF.

This clonotype was counted a few times. The V and J genes are TRBV10-3 and TRBJ1-2; D uncertain. Trimming removed 3 bases at V and 5 bases at J, with 13 bases between. Germline CDR1 and CDR2: ENHRY and SYGVKD. The CDR3 length is 14 residues. The CDR3 is CAISDGLRKYGYTF. DNA for the CDR3: TGTGCCATCAGTGATGGCCTGAGGAAATATGGCTACACCTTC.

This clonotype was counted a few times. This rearrangement joins TRBV5-1 to TRBJ2-3; unclear D gene. V was clipped by 1 base and J by 0 bases, with 9 bases between them. The CDR3 extends over 15 amino acids. Looked up from germline, CDR1 is SGHRS and CDR2 is YFSETQ. The CDR3 spells CASSLLYSSTDTQYF. The CDR3 DNA reads TGCGCCAGCAGCTTGTTGTATTCTAGCACAGATACGCAGTATTTT.